Here is one T cell receptor (beta chain) with its context. Its antigen is not known. This entry belongs to a study of shared clonotypes between healthy human individuals. Overall study: Three CD4 naive, three CD4 memory, two CD8 naive and one CD8 memory plate were used per donor.

Some clones are missing from TCRdb's copy, which holds only in-frame ones; the method was immunoSEQ multiplex PCR. The sample has around 2,100,000 clones, about 94% seen once; the top ten hold under 1.5%. CDR3 length: 12 residues. Germline CDR1 is SGHRS and CDR2 is YFSETQ. V gave up 3 bases and J gave up 8 bases, with 9 bases separating them. The naive CD8 fraction comprised CD45RO-negative cells positively selected for CCR7 and excluded terminally differentiated effector memory CD45RA+ cells. Notes on the study in general: A generally larger estimated richness was seen in naive subsets than in memory subsets.

This chain connects TRBV5-1 to TRBJ2-4; D call uncertain. This TCR was recovered from a man aged 18 to 30 in good health. The specimen was naive CD8+ T cells sorted from blood. This CDR3 reads CASSWQSDIQYF. The CDR3 bases are TGCGCCAGCAGCTGGCAGTCCGACATTCAGTACTTC.